This is a list of T cell receptor beta chains from one sample in a study of beta chain features in type 1 diabetes. The repertoire was sequenced with immunoSEQ multiplex PCR; TCRdb's copy has only in-frame clones and lacks some. The sample has 200,000 to 250,000 clones, 11% seen once. The sample taken for sequencing was central memory CD4+ T cells from blood. The receptors derive from a young man in good health. The CDR3 runs from the conserved cysteine through the conserved F or W. D genes are given only for firm matches. The listing skips clone size in some rows; elsewhere it reads once, few, many or a size class.

len	abundance	v_gene	j_gene	d_gene	CDR3aa	CDR3nt
15	few	TRBV4-1	TRBJ2-1	TRBD2	CASSQATSGSDEQFF	TGCGCCAGCAGCCAAGCTACTAGCGGGAGCGATGAGCAGTTCTTC
17	few	TRBV11-3	TRBJ2-4	-	CASSRLRVMLTKNIQYF	TGTGCCAGCAGCCGTCTGAGGGTGATGTTGACCAAAAACATTCAGTACTTC
15	-	TRBV27	TRBJ2-1	TRBD2	CASSLAGLAGKSQFF	TGTGCCAGCAGTCTCGCGGGACTAGCGGGAAAAAGTCAGTTCTTC
19	-	TRBV11-3	TRBJ2-5	-	CASSLDDFLGGRGEETQYF	TGTGCCAGCAGCTTAGATGATTTTCTCGGCGGGCGTGGCGAAGAGACCCAGTACTTC
13	few	TRBV10-3	TRBJ2-5	TRBD2	CATSTSGSETQYF	TGTGCCACCTCGACTAGCGGGAGTGAGACCCAGTACTTC
20	-	TRBV30	TRBJ2-3	TRBD2	CAWSSRLAGHHTTSTDTQYF	TGTGCCTGGAGTTCCAGACTAGCGGGACACCACACGACTAGCACAGATACGCAGTATTTT
14	-	TRBV5-1	TRBJ2-2	-	CASSFGGDTGELFF	TGCGCCAGCAGCTTCGGCGGAGACACCGGGGAGCTGTTTTTT
14	few	TRBV5-4	TRBJ2-1	-	CASSSLEGRTEQFF	TGTGCCAGCAGCTCCCTTGAGGGGCGCACTGAGCAGTTCTTC
17	many	TRBV13	TRBJ1-5	-	CASSGAEDIRCNQPQHF	TGTGCCAGCAGCGGGGCCGAGGATATACGATGCAATCAGCCCCAGCATTTT
11	-	TRBV19	TRBJ2-1	-	CASREENEQFF	TGTGCCAGCCGTGAGGAAAATGAGCAGTTCTTC
16	few	TRBV6-5	TRBJ1-3	-	CASSYRYGASGNTIYF	TGTGCCAGCAGTTACCGTTACGGTGCCTCTGGAAACACCATATATTTT
15	-	TRBV5-1	TRBJ1-1	-	CASSLGDTLNTEAFF	TGCGCCAGCAGCTTGGGGGACACCCTGAACACTGAAGCTTTCTTT
13	-	TRBV29-1	TRBJ2-3	TRBD2	CSVKKLAADTQYF	TGCAGCGTTAAAAAACTAGCGGCAGATACGCAGTATTTT
14	-	TRBV9	TRBJ2-5	-	CASSPTGSLETQYF	TGTGCCAGCAGCCCTACAGGGTCGCTAGAGACCCAGTACTTC
11	-	TRBV2	TRBJ2-4	-	CASSYSGQQYF	TGTGCCAGCAGTTATAGCGGCCAACAGTACTTC
13	few	TRBV6-1	TRBJ2-7	-	CATVRDGDYEQYF	TGTGCCACAGTCCGGGACGGAGACTACGAGCAGTACTTC
16	-	TRBV19	TRBJ1-5	TRBD1	CASRTGRGLDNQPQHF	TGTGCCAGTAGAACGGGCAGGGGGCTTGACAATCAGCCCCAGCATTTT
13	many	TRBV7-3	TRBJ2-3	-	CASSGASTDTQYF	TGTGCCAGCAGCGGTGCTAGCACAGATACGCAGTATTTT
14	-	TRBV7-8	TRBJ2-1	-	CASSLAGQQNEQFF	TGTGCCAGCAGCTTAGCCGGCCAACAGAATGAGCAGTTCTTC
13	-	TRBV28	TRBJ2-5	-	CASSPQGLETQYF	TGTGCCAGCAGTCCGCAGGGTTTGGAGACCCAGTACTTC
15	-	TRBV30	TRBJ2-3	-	CAWSMGSSYTDTQYF	TGTGCCTGGAGTATGGGGAGCAGCTACACAGATACGCAGTATTTT
15	-	TRBV7-9	TRBJ2-7	TRBD2	CASSPTSGVTYEQYF	TGTGCCAGCAGCCCAACTAGCGGGGTAACCTACGAGCAGTACTTC
13	few	TRBV30	TRBJ2-4	-	CASEGEAKNIQYF	TGTGCCTCAGAGGGGGAGGCCAAAAACATTCAGTACTTC
15	-	TRBV4-1	TRBJ1-5	-	CASRAFWDSNQPQHF	TGCGCCAGCAGAGCATTTTGGGATAGCAATCAGCCCCAGCATTTT
14	-	TRBV28	TRBJ1-4	TRBD1	CASNPGQGWEKLFF	TGTGCCAGCAATCCGGGACAGGGGTGGGAAAAACTGTTTTTT
12	-	TRBV6-1	TRBJ2-5	-	CASSEDARTQYF	TGTGCCAGCAGTGAGGATGCTAGGACCCAGTACTTC
15	few	TRBV19	TRBJ2-5	TRBD1	CASSIPDRAQETQYF	TGTGCCAGTAGTATCCCGGACAGGGCACAAGAGACCCAGTACTTC
12	few	TRBV29-1	TRBJ2-5	-	CSVDRLQETQYF	TGCAGCGTTGACAGGCTCCAAGAGACCCAGTACTTC
12	many	TRBV2	TRBJ2-7	-	CASKGDSYEQYF	TGTGCCAGCAAGGGGGACTCCTACGAGCAGTACTTC
13	few	TRBV18	TRBJ1-4	-	CASSQQGNEKLFF	TGTGCCAGCTCACAACAGGGAAATGAAAAACTGTTTTTT
15	-	TRBV6-7	TRBJ2-1	TRBD2	CASFPAGAPYNEQFF	TGTGCCAGTTTCCCGGCGGGAGCCCCTTACAATGAGCAGTTCTTC
13	few	TRBV11-1	TRBJ2-7	-	CASSFSGLYEQYF	TGTGCCAGCAGCTTTTCTGGGCTCTACGAGCAGTACTTC
14	few	TRBV7-2	TRBJ1-2	TRBD1	CASKRDRDNYGYTF	TGTGCCAGCAAAAGGGACAGGGATAACTATGGCTACACCTTC
16	few	TRBV5-6	TRBJ2-1	TRBD2	CASSLLPQREYGEQFF	TGTGCCAGCAGCTTGTTGCCACAGCGGGAGTACGGTGAGCAGTTCTTC
13	few	TRBV9	TRBJ2-5	-	CASSVGGEETQYF	TGTGCCAGCAGCGTAGGAGGGGAGGAGACCCAGTACTTC
11	-	TRBV30	TRBJ2-5	-	CAWSPGETQYF	TGTGCCTGGAGCCCCGGGGAGACCCAGTACTTC
16	many	TRBV13	TRBJ2-7	-	CASSTTGPQGPYEQYF	TGTGCCAGCAGCACCACAGGTCCCCAGGGCCCTTACGAGCAGTACTTC
13	-	TRBV7-8	TRBJ2-7	TRBD1	CASSTQGAWEQYF	TGTGCCAGCAGCACCCAGGGGGCGTGGGAGCAGTACTTC
16	few	TRBV25-1	TRBJ2-5	TRBD2	CASSAPSGILRETQYF	TGTGCCAGCAGTGCCCCTAGCGGGATTTTACGAGAGACCCAGTACTTC
15	-	TRBV7-2	TRBJ2-7	-	CASSLGAGLPGEQYF	TGTGCCAGCAGCCTAGGGGCTGGACTACCGGGGGAGCAGTACTTC
17	medium-sized	TRBV9	TRBJ2-1	TRBD2	CASSVADGLAGYNEQFF	TGTGCCAGCAGCGTAGCGGATGGACTAGCGGGATACAATGAGCAGTTCTTC
17	-	TRBV7-9	TRBJ2-2	TRBD1	CASSLLRQGFYTGELFF	TGTGCCAGCAGCTTACTCCGACAGGGATTTTACACCGGGGAGCTGTTTTTT
12	few	TRBV28	TRBJ2-1	-	CASSSAYNEQFF	TGTGCCAGCAGTTCTGCCTACAATGAGCAGTTCTTC
15	few	TRBV7-2	TRBJ2-7	-	CASSLGGTALYEQYF	TGTGCCAGCAGCTTAGGCGGGACAGCCCTCTACGAGCAGTACTTC
15	-	TRBV5-1	TRBJ2-5	-	CASSGGSTEEETQYF	TGCGCCAGCAGCGGGGGATCGACAGAGGAGGAGACCCAGTACTTC
15	few	TRBV5-1	TRBJ2-2	-	CASSLNTGNTGELFF	TGCGCCAGCAGCTTGAACACGGGGAACACCGGGGAGCTGTTTTTT
16	-	TRBV4-3	TRBJ2-3	TRBD2	CASSRDLAGGADTQYF	TGCGCCAGCAGCCGAGACCTAGCGGGAGGCGCAGATACGCAGTATTTT
16	-	TRBV9	TRBJ2-1	-	CASSVARGRAWNEQFF	TGCGCCAGCAGCGTAGCGAGGGGCAGGGCGTGGAATGAGCAGTTCTTC
14	-	TRBV6-5	TRBJ2-1	-	CASSSWQGVNEQFF	TGTGCCAGCAGTTCCTGGCAGGGCGTGAATGAGCAGTTCTTC
17	few	TRBV2	TRBJ1-1	TRBD1	CASSFPGQGPMNTEAFF	TGTGCCAGCAGTTTTCCGGGACAGGGCCCGATGAACACTGAAGCTTTCTTT
13	few	TRBV10-2	TRBJ2-3	-	CASSGGPGDTQYF	TGCGCCAGCAGTGGAGGGCCGGGGGATACGCAGTATTTT
16	many	TRBV5-6	TRBJ2-5	-	CASSFIPGRGQETQYF	TGTGCCAGCAGTTTCATTCCGGGACGGGGGCAAGAGACCCAGTACTTC
16	few	TRBV9	TRBJ2-1	-	CASSPLGGRAHNEQFF	TGTGCCAGCAGCCCACTGGGGGGGCGGGCTCACAATGAGCAGTTCTTC
15	many	TRBV7-9	TRBJ2-3	-	CASSLDGFSTDTQYF	TGTGCCAGCAGCTTAGATGGTTTTAGCACAGATACGCAGTATTTT
15	-	TRBV5-1	TRBJ2-3	TRBD1	CASRIGGTEIYTQYF	TGCGCCAGCCGCATAGGTGGGACAGAAATTTATACGCAGTATTTT